This T cell receptor beta chain was documented in a study of CD8 T cells in Susac syndrome. Whole-study context: Treatment status at blood draw for the Susac syndrome patients was therapy-naive, corticosteroids, or intravenous immunoglobulin alone. Study-wide results and caveats: Peak Susac CD8+ clonal expansion was seen in TEMRA cells and active patients.

In Susac syndrome patients, recently defined diagnostic criteria for definite or probable disease were met. Comment on this clonotype: Its cognate antigen is unknown.

Random hexamers were used to reverse transcribe an amount of about 0.5 to 1 ug RNA. The CDR3 of TCR beta was amplified by immunoSEQ multiplex PCR across 54 Vbeta and 13 Jbeta. TCRdb recomputed calls from the immunoSEQ multiplex PCR reads with MiXCR, one row per CDR3 protein. This table holds approximately 80,000 distinct CDR3 sequences, approximately 94% found once. Germline CDR1 reads SNHLY; CDR2 reads FYNNEI. Between the trimmed V and J ends, which lost 5 bases and 0 bases, there was a span of 19 bases. The CDR3 is 17 residues long. This sequence joins TRBV2 and TRBJ2-5; the D gene is possibly TRBD1 (5 bases). Source material: CD8+ T cells from PBMCs. The sequence derives from a human donor with Susac syndrome. This CDR3 reads CASSPGFERPYQETQYF. The DNA of the CDR3 is TGTGCCAGCAGTCCAGGGTTCGAAAGACCGTACCAAGAGACCCAGTACTTC.